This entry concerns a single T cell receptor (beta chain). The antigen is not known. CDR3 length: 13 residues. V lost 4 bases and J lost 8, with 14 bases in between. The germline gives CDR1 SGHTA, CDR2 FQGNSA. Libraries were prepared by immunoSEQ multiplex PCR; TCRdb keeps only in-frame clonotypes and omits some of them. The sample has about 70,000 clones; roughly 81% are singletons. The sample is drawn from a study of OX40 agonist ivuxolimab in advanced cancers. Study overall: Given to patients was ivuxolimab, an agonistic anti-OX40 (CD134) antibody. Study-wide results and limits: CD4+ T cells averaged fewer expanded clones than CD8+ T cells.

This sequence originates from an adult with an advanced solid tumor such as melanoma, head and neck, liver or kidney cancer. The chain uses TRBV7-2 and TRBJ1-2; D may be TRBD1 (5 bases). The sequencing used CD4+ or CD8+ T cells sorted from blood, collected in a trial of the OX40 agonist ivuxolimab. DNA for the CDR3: TGTGCCAGCAGCTCCAGGACATTCTTCGGCTACACCTTC. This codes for CASSSRTFFGYTF.